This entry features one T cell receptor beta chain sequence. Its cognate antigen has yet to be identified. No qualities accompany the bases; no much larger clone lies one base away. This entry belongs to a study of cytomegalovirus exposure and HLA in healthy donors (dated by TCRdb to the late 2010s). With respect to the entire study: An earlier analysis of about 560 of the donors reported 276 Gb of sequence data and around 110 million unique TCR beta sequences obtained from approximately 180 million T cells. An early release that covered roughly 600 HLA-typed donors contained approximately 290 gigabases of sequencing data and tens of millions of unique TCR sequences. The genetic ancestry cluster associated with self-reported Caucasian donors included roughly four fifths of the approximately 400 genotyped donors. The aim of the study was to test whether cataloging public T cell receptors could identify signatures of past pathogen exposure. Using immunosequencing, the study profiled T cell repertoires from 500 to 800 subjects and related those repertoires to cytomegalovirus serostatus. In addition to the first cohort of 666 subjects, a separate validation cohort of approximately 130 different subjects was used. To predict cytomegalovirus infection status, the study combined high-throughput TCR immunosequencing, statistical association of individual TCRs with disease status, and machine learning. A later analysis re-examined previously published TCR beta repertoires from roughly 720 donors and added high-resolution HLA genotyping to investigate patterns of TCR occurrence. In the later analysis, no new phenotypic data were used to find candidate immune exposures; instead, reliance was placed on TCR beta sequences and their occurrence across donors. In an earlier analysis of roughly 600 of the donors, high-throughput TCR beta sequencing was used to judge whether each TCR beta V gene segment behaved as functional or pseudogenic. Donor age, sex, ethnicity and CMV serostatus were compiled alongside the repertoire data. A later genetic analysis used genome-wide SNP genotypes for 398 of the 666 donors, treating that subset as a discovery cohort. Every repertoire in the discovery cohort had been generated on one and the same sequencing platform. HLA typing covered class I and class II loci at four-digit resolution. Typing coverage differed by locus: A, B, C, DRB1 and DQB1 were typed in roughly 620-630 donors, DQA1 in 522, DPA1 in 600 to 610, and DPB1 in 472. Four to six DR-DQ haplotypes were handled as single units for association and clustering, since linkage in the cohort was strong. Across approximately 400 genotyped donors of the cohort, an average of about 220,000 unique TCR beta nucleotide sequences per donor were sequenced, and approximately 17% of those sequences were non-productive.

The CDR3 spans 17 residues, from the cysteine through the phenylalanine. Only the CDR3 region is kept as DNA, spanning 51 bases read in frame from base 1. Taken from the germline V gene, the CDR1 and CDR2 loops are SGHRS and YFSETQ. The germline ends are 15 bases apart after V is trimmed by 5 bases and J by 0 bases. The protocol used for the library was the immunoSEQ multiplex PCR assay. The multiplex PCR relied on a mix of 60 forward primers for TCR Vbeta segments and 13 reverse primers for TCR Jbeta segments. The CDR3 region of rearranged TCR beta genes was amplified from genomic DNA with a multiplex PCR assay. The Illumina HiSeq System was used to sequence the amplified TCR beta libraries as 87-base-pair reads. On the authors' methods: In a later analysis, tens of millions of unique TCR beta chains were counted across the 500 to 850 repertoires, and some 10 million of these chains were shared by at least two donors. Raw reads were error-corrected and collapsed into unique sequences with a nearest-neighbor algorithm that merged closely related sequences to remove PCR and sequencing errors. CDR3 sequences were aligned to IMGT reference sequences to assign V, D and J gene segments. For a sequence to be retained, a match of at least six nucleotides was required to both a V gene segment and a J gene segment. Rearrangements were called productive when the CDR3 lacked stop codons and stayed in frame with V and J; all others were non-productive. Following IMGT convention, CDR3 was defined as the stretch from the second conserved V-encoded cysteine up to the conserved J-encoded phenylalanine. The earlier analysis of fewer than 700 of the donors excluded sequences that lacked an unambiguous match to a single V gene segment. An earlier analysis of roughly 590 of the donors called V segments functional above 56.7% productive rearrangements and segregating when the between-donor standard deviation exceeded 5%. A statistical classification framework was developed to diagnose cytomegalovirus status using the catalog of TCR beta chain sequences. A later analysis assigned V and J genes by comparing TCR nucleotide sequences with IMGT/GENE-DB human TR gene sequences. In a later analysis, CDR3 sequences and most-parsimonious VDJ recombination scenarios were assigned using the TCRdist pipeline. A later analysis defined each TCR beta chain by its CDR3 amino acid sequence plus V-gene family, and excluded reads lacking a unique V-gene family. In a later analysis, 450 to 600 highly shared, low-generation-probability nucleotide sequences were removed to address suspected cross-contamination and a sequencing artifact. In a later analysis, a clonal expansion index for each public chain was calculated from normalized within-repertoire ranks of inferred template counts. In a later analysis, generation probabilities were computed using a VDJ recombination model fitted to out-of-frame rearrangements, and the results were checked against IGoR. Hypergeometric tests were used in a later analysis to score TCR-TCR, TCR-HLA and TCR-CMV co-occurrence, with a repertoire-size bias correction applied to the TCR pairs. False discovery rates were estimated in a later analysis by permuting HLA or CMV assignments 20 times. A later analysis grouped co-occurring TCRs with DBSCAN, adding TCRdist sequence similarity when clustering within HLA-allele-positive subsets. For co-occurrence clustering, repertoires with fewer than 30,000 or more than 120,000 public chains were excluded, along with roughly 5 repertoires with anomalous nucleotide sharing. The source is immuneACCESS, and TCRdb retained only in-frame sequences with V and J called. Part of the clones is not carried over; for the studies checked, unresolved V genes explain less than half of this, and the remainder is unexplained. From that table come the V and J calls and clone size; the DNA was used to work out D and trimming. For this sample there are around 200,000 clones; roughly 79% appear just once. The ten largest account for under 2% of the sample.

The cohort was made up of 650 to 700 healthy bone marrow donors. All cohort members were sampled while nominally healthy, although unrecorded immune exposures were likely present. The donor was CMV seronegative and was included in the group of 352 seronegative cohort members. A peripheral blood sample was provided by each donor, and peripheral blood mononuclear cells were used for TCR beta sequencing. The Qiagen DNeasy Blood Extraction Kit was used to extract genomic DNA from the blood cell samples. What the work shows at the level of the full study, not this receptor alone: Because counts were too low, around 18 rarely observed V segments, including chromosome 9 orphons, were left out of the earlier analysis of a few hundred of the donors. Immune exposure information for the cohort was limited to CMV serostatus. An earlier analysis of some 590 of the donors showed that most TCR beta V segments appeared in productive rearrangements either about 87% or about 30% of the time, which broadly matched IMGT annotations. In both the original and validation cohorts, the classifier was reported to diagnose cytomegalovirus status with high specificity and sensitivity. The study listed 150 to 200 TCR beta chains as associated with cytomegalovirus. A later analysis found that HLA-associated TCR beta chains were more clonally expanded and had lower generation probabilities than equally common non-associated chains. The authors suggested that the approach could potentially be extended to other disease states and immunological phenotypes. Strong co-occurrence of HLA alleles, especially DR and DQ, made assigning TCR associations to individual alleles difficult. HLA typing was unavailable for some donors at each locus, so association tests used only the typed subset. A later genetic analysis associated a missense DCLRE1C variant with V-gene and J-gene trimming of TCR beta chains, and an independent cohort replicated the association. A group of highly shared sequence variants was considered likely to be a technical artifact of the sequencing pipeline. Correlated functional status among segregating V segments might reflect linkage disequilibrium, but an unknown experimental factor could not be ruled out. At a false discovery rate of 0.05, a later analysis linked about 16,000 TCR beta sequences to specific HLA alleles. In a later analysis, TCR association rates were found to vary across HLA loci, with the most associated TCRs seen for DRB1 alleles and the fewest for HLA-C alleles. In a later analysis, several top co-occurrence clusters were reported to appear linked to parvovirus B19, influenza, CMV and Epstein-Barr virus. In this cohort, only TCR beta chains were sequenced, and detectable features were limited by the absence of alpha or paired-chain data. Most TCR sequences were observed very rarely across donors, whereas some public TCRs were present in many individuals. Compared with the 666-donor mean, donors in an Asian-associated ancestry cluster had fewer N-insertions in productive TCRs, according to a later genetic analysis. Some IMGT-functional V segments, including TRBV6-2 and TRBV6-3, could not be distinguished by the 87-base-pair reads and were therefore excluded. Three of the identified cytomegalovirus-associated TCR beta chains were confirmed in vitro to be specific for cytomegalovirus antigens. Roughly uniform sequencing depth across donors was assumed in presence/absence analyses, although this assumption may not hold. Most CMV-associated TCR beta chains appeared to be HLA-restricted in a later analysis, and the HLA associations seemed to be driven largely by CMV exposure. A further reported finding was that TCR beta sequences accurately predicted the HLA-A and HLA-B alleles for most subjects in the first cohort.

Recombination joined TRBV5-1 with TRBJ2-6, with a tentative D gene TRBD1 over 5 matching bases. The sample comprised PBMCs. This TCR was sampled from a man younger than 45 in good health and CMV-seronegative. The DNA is TGCGCCAGCAGTTTCAGACCAGGGTCCTCTGGGGCCAACGTCCTGACTTTC. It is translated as CASSFRPGSSGANVLTF.